This TCR beta chain appears in the sequencing data of a study of T cell clonality in common variable immunodeficiency. General study results and limits: Reportedly, TCR beta sequences from common variable immunodeficiency showed fewer deletions and N-nucleotide insertions. T cell subpopulation sequencing would be needed to explain CVID clonality.

Germline CDR1 and CDR2: MRHNA and SNTAGT. Trimming took 6 bases from V and 3 from J; bases not matched to a gene: 3. CDR3 length: 14 amino acids. Many counts were recorded for this clone. Its antigen is not known. Read coverage stops 3 residues before the CDR3 terminus; the germline J gene supplies the remainder. Method: immunoSEQ multiplex PCR; TCRdb's copy keeps in-frame clones and lacks some. The profile covers about 33,000 clones, none occurring a single time. Sequenced material: peripheral blood mononuclear cells. This clonotype originated in a human donor with common variable immunodeficiency. The chain uses TRBV6-4 and TRBJ2-2; TRBD1 agrees at 8 bases. The chain's CDR3 is CASRQQGDTGELFF. CDR3 DNA, as far as it was read: TGTGCCAGCAGGCAACAGGGGGACACCGGGGAG.